This is a list of T cell receptor beta chains from one sample in a study of blood T cells in healthy people across ages. In TCRdb, the 5' RACE reads were re-called with MiXCR into one record per CDR3 protein. Of hundreds of thousands of distinct CDR3 sequences listed, 45% to 60% are singletons. The sequencing sample was made of blood. The receptors derive from an elderly woman in good health. CDR3s include the opening cysteine and the closing phenylalanine or tryptophan. The D gene is left open where the match is weak. Size values are once, few and many counts, or a class for expanded clones, and some rows have none.

v_gene	d_gene	j_gene	abundance	CDR3aa	CDR3nt
TRBV10-3	-	TRBJ1-6	few	CAISLTENNSPLHF	TGTGCCATCAGTCTGACAGAAAATAATTCACCCCTCCACTTT
TRBV2	-	TRBJ2-3	-	CASRTLAADTQYF	TGTGCCAGCAGGACCCTAGCTGCAGATACGCAGTATTTT
TRBV7-2	TRBD1	TRBJ2-1	-	CASSPQGASDNEQFF	TGTGCCAGCAGCCCACAGGGGGCATCTGACAATGAGCAGTTCTTC
TRBV19	-	TRBJ2-1	-	CASSSRQVRHNEQFF	TGTGCCAGTAGTTCCAGACAGGTGCGGCACAATGAGCAGTTCTTC
TRBV29-1	TRBD1	TRBJ2-7	-	CSVGGTGGYEQYF	TGCAGCGTTGGAGGGACAGGGGGGTACGAGCAGTACTTC
TRBV11-2	TRBD2	TRBJ2-1	many	CASSLLVSGSLSEQFF	TGTGCCAGCAGCTTACTGGTCAGCGGGAGCTTAAGTGAGCAGTTCTTC
TRBV6-6	-	TRBJ2-1	-	CASSYYGVGNEQFF	TGTGCCAGCAGTTACTACGGGGTTGGGAATGAGCAGTTCTTC
TRBV6-5	TRBD2	TRBJ2-2	many	CATAGVGELFF	TGTGCCACCGCGGGGGTCGGGGAGCTGTTTTTT
TRBV18	-	TRBJ1-1	-	CASSPQTGVNTEAFF	TGTGCCAGCTCACCTCAAACAGGAGTGAACACTGAAGCTTTCTTT
TRBV9	TRBD1	TRBJ2-5	-	CASSGLGTVGGTQYF	TGTGCCAGCAGCGGACTCGGGACAGTAGGTGGGACCCAGTACTTC
TRBV20-1	TRBD1	TRBJ2-5	-	CSARDFRTGGRETQYF	TGCAGTGCTAGAGATTTTAGAACAGGGGGCAGGGAGACCCAGTACTTC
TRBV12-3/TRBV12-4	TRBD2	TRBJ2-3	-	CASSRPASGVMTDTQYF	TGTGCCAGCAGCCGCCCGGCTAGCGGGGTGATGACAGATACGCAGTATTTT
TRBV25-1	TRBD1	TRBJ2-5	-	CASSDSTGFRETQYF	TGTGCCAGCAGTGACTCGACAGGGTTCCGGGAGACCCAGTACTTC
TRBV19	-	TRBJ2-7	few	CASSMSVSYNEQYF	TGTGCCAGTAGTATGTCAGTTTCCTACAATGAGCAGTACTTC
TRBV5-1	TRBD1	TRBJ2-3	many	CASSGTGFGPDTQYF	TGCGCCAGCAGCGGGACAGGGTTCGGGCCAGATACGCAGTATTTT
TRBV3-1	TRBD1	TRBJ2-2	-	CASSRRQGGTNTGELFF	TGTGCCAGCAGCCGGAGACAGGGGGGAACGAACACCGGGGAGCTGTTTTTT
TRBV9	TRBD2	TRBJ2-3	many	CASSVLAGDADTQYF	TGTGCCAGCAGCGTATTAGCGGGAGACGCAGATACGCAGTATTTT
TRBV12-3/TRBV12-4	TRBD1	TRBJ1-1	-	CAGSLDRGFTEAFF	TGTGCCGGCAGTTTAGACAGGGGTTTTACTGAAGCTTTCTTT
TRBV15	-	TRBJ2-7	once	CATSRRPISREQYF	TGTGCCACCAGCAGGCGTCCGATAAGTCGCGAGCAGTACTTC
TRBV18	-	TRBJ1-1	many	CASAGDGNTEAFF	TGTGCCAGCGCCGGAGACGGGAACACTGAAGCTTTCTTT